This TCR beta chain was recorded in a study of T cell responses to AZD1222 COVID-19 vaccine. Points from the study as a whole: Baseline antibody screening turned up just 6 or 7 seropositive AZD1222 recipients. It should be noted that donors were predominantly white British and more often female, and clonal diversity was possibly underestimated. Spike-specific TCR breadth and depth went up after people got two AZD1222 doses. Vaccine-related CD4 TCRs covered spike, predominating at 160-218 and 743-854.

About this clone: Its specificity is not known.

TCRdb's table, derived via immunoSEQ multiplex PCR, lists solely in-frame clones and lacks some. The repertoire includes over 70,000 clones, 75% to 90% of them detected once, and around 9.3% sits in the top ten. CDR1 is SNHLY, CDR2 FYNNEI, per germline. Trimming left V 3 bases short and J 3 bases short, with 12 bases between. The CDR3 length is 14 residues. The clonotype comes from an adult who received the AZD1222 COVID-19 vaccine. The chain uses TRBV2 and TRBJ2-7; D is perhaps TRBD2 (7 bases). This material consisted of peripheral blood, taken 28 days after the second AZD1222 dose. CDR3 DNA: TGTGCCAGCAGTGAGGGAGGGGGGTACTACGAGCAGTACTTC. It specifies CASSEGGGYYEQYF.